Listed below are T cell receptor beta chains from one sample, sequenced in a study of blood T cells in healthy people across ages. In TCRdb, the 5' RACE reads were re-called with MiXCR into one record per CDR3 protein. The table includes approximately 1.5 million distinct CDR3 sequences, less than 45% detected once. The material sequenced was blood. The receptors derive from a woman between 18 and 29 years old in good health. Each CDR3 is given with its conserved first and last residue. The order of the fields is V gene, clone size, J gene, CDR3 protein. Not every row has a clone size; where given, it reads once, few, many or a size class.

>TRBV29-1|-|TRBJ1-5
CSVGQGWNQPQHF
>TRBV4-2|-|TRBJ2-1
CASSLWPDVYNEQFF
>TRBV7-6|-|TRBJ2-3
CASSRPTSGRASTDTQYF
>TRBV7-2|-|TRBJ2-3
CASSLIAAVGDTQYF
>TRBV6-2/TRBV6-3|-|TRBJ2-1
CAYRENDEQFF
>TRBV30|once|TRBJ1-1
CAGRLGQGFTEAFF
>TRBV30|-|TRBJ1-5
CASSLVPVGQPQHF
>TRBV25-1|-|TRBJ2-5
CASSETGGDRLGTQYF
>TRBV3-1|-|TRBJ2-1
CASSRLGTGYNEQFF
>TRBV4-2|-|TRBJ2-2
CASSQEIGAGVAGELFF
>TRBV20-1|-|TRBJ1-2
CSARVGTLGIYGYTF
>TRBV20-1|-|TRBJ2-1
CSVAGGRNEQFF
>TRBV10-2|-|TRBJ1-5
CASSQSTIGVQHF
>TRBV5-1|once|TRBJ1-2
CASSLAPGEGYGYTF
>TRBV27|once|TRBJ1-5
CASSLLGDGNQPQHF
>TRBV12-3/TRBV12-4|-|TRBJ2-3
CASSPPGGSDTQYF
>TRBV7-9|many|TRBJ2-7
CASSPGDEQYF
>TRBV4-2|-|TRBJ2-4
CASSQATIAKNIQYF
>TRBV6-5|-|TRBJ1-5
CASRVAPGSNQPQHF
>TRBV4-1|-|TRBJ1-2
CASRQSGDRGYTF
>TRBV7-2|-|TRBJ2-1
CASNPGQGDNEQFF
>TRBV11-2|-|TRBJ2-2
CASSQRGSGGAANTGELFF
>TRBV15|few|TRBJ2-5
CATSRDRYNEQYF
>TRBV30|-|TRBJ1-2
CAGQGRIGYTF
>TRBV20-1|-|TRBJ2-7
CSTTISSGLAVYNEQYF
>TRBV6-1|once|TRBJ2-7
CASSEPGGGSYEQYF
>TRBV7-6|-|TRBJ2-7
CASSLAGYRSYEQYF
>TRBV7-2|-|TRBJ1-2
CASSLRTGGGYTF
>TRBV7-9|few|TRBJ1-2
CASSLGSPYGYTF
>TRBV6-6|few|TRBJ1-2
CASGEGGGYGYTF
>TRBV7-9|-|TRBJ2-1
CASSLTQGDNEQFF
>TRBV12-3/TRBV12-4|-|TRBJ1-1
CASSSDYRVGTEAFF
>TRBV12-3/TRBV12-4|few|TRBJ2-5
CASSPQSETQYF
>TRBV6-2/TRBV6-3|-|TRBJ2-3
CASNLQRDTQYF
>TRBV29-1|-|TRBJ2-1
CSVALRQGSLEQFF
>TRBV13|-|TRBJ1-4
CTSSFRGISGEKLFF
>TRBV19|-|TRBJ1-5
CASSIWHESNQPQHF
>TRBV4-1|few|TRBJ2-1
CASSPAGGFYNEQFF
>TRBV5-1|-|-
CASSLGLAVTYNEQYF
>TRBV7-9|-|TRBJ1-6
CASSPSGDRNSPLHF
>TRBV20-1|few|TRBJ1-2
CSADTGVGDYGYTF